A single sample is the source of the 7 T cell receptor beta chains below, sequenced in a study of T cells after yellow fever vaccination. One entry per CDR3 protein results from TCRdb running MiXCR on the 5' RACE reads. This sample has roughly 300,000 distinct CDR3 sequences, with roughly 7% found just once. The sample here was PBMCs, taken 35 to 50 days after the first yellow fever vaccination. The source is a man aged 18-30 years who received the YFV17D yellow fever vaccine.

Only a few counts were recorded for this clonotype. The J gene is TRBJ2-7, the V gene TRBV28, with a weak D call TRBD2 (6 bases). CDR3 size: 15 residues. Germline CDR1 is MDHEN and CDR2 is SYDVKM. V was trimmed by 5 bases and J by 4 bases, leaving 18 bases between them. The CDR3 reads CASSESRGTHYEQYV. CDR3 coding DNA: TGTGCCAGCAGTGAGAGCCGGGGGACTCATTACGAGCAGTACGTC.

This clonotype was observed a handful of times. This chain links TRBV5-1 with TRBJ1-1, with 9 bases fitting TRBD1. Germline V CDR1 and CDR2: SGHRS, YFSETQ. CDR3 length: 16 amino acids. V was pared by 4 bases and J by 3 bases, with 10 bases of the junction left unmatched. CDR3 DNA: TGCGCCAGCAGCCTCACAGGGGGCGTCAGGTACACTGAAGCTTTCTTT. Residues: CASSLTGGVRYTEAFF.

The J gene is TRBJ1-6, the V gene TRBV3-1; D is undetermined. The V end lost 4 bases, the J end lost 10 bases, and 17 bases lay between the germline ends. The germline gives CDR1 LGHDT, CDR2 YNNKEL (reference sequence). CDR3 length: 15 amino acids. The CDR3 coding sequence is TGTGCCAGCAGCCCTGGAGGCACTACCAACTCACCCCTCCACTTT. This gives the protein CASSPGGTTNSPLHF.

This clonotype occurred many times. V gene TRBV5-1 combines with J gene TRBJ2-5, with D possibly TRBD1 on 6 matching bases. Germline V CDR1 and CDR2: SGHRS, YFSETQ. V lost 6 bases to trimming and J lost 1 base, with 13 bases between them. This CDR3 has 14 amino acids. The CDR3 region has the DNA TGCGCCAGCAAGGCCCGACAGGTCCAAGAGACCCAGTACTTC. Amino acids: CASKARQVQETQYF.

The chain couples TRBV20-1 to TRBJ2-1, with TRBD2 as a possible D gene (7 bases). V was pared by 0 bases and J by 9 bases, with 18 bases between. Looked up from germline, CDR1 is DFQATT and CDR2 is SNEGSKA (reference sequence). The CDR3 consists of 15 residues. Written as DNA, the CDR3 is TGCAGTGCTAGAGATTCATGGCGGGGGCATTTTGAGCAGTTCTTC. This sequence encodes CSARDSWRGHFEQFF.

In DNA, the CDR3 is TGTGCCAGCAGCCGGGACAGGGGAGGCGGCTACACCTTC. Translating it yields CASSRDRGGGYTF. J is TRBJ1-2 and V is TRBV7-2, with 10 bases aligning to TRBD1. This CDR3 region has 13 residues. CDR1 is SGHTA and CDR2 is FQGNSA in the germline V gene. Unmatched junction bases numbered 5, after V lost 5 bases and J lost 8 bases.

This clonotype was seen many times. This rearrangement joins TRBV5-5 to TRBJ1-5; 11 bases map to TRBD1. Germline V gives CDR1 SGHKS, CDR2 YYEKEE (reference sequence). J gave up 7 bases and V 5 bases, and 8 bases lay outside the gene matches. The CDR3 runs 15 residues. The CDR3 sequence: CASRSDRGPGQPQHF. CDR3 coding DNA: TGTGCCAGCAGGTCGGACAGGGGGCCGGGGCAGCCCCAGCATTTT.